Listed here is a single TCR beta chain. Its specificity is unknown. CDR3 length: 14 amino acids. Germline V gives CDR1 SGHTA, CDR2 FQGNSA. Trimming stripped 4 bases from V and 11 bases from J, with 18 bases between. This sample stems from a study of early T cells in non-severe SARS-CoV-2 infection. Study background: Bulk RNA isolated from unsorted whole blood underwent sequencing; chains were not paired.

Overall study results and limits: Matching results from VDJdb favored anti-spike CD8 responses, leaving private and CD4 specificities undetected.

In the library, individual cDNA molecules carried attached unique molecular identifiers. From the 5' RACE reads, TCRdb called clonotypes with MiXCR, one entry per CDR3 protein. The repertoire holds 75,000 to 80,000 distinct CDR3 sequences, approximately 10% seen once, with approximately 12% in the top ten. The specimen was whole blood, collected at baseline. The sequence was obtained from an adult who was a healthcare worker with PCR-confirmed SARS-CoV-2 infection or an uninfected control (not recorded which). The chain combines TRBV7-2 with TRBJ1-5; D is unresolved. The CDR3 reads CASSSRIARGAQHF. DNA for the CDR3: TGTGCCAGCAGCTCCCGGATAGCCCGGGGAGCCCAGCATTTT.